What follows are 24 T cell receptor beta chains derived from one specimen sequenced in a study of shared clonotypes between healthy human individuals. TCRdb keeps only in-frame clones here, not all; method: immunoSEQ multiplex PCR. In the table there are a few hundred thousand clones, less than 97% of which are singletons. Only CD45RO-negative cells positively selected for CCR7 counted as naive CD8 cells, so terminally differentiated effector memory CD45RA+ cells were excluded. Material for sequencing was naive CD8+ T cells sorted from blood. These TCRs come from a woman in her 30s in good health.

This chain joins TRBV28 and TRBJ1-1; no reliable D call. This CDR3 region has 17 residues. Germline V gene lookup returns CDR1 MDHEN and CDR2 SYDVKM. The V gene lost 2 bases and the J gene lost 8 bases, with 24 bases spanning the gap. The CDR3 protein is CASSLRPQAPFDLEAFF. The CDR3 region has the DNA TGTGCCAGCAGTTTAAGGCCGCAGGCACCCTTTGATTTGGAAGCTTTCTTT.

The chain employs TRBV5-1 and TRBJ2-7; 7 nucleotides match TRBD1. Unmatched junction bases numbered 12, after V lost 2 bases and J lost 4 bases. This CDR3 has 16 residues. The V gene's germline CDR1 is SGHRS and CDR2 YFSETQ. CDR3 DNA sequence: TGCGCCAGCAGCTTAGACAAAGGGGGCCGTGGTTACGAGCAGTACTTC. Translating gives CASSLDKGGRGYEQYF.

The chain combines TRBV28 with TRBJ2-3; possible D gene TRBD1, 5 bases. The V gene's germline CDR1 is MDHEN and CDR2 SYDVKM. V gave up 5 bases and J gave up 4 bases, with 13 bases separating them. The CDR3 contains 14 residues. For the CDR3, the DNA is TGTGCCAGCAGTCGTCGAATGGGGCCAGATACGCAGTATTTT. As protein: CASSRRMGPDTQYF.

The chain is built from TRBV27 and TRBJ2-7; D gene ambiguous. There are 12 residues in the CDR3. V shed 8 bases and J shed 1 base, with 9 bases lying between them. Per germline, CDR1 MNHEY and CDR2 SMNVEV (reference sequence). The CDR3 protein is CASWGMSYEQYF. The CDR3 DNA is TGTGCCAGCTGGGGAATGTCCTACGAGCAGTACTTC.

The genes are TRBV27 and TRBJ2-3; possible D gene TRBD1, 6 bases. Per the germline V gene, CDR1 is MNHEY and CDR2 is SMNVEV (reference sequence). V was cut by 5 bases and J by 0 bases, with 15 bases left in between. The CDR3 is made up of 16 amino acids. CDR3 nucleotide sequence: TGTGCCAGCAGTCCCAGACAGGACCTCAGCACAGATACGCAGTATTTT. It codes for CASSPRQDLSTDTQYF.

This sequence joins TRBV11-2 and TRBJ2-6; no clear D. Trimming removed 2 bases from V and 0 bases from J, with 8 bases in between. The CDR3 covers 16 residues. CDR1 and CDR2 from the germline V gene are SGHAT and FQNNGV. The CDR3 coding sequence is TGTGCCAGCAGCTTAACGGATGACTCTGGGGCCAACGTCCTGACTTTC. It yields the protein CASSLTDDSGANVLTF. Drawing the rest from reference TRBV11-2 and TRBJ2-6, the complete variable domain is EAGVAQSPRYKIIEKRQSVAFWCNPISGHATLYWYQQILGQGPKLLIQFQNNGVVDDSQLPKDRFSAERLKGVDSTLKIQPAKLEDSAVYLCASSLTDDSGANVLTFGAGSRLTVL.

This clone was found a few times. The chain joins TRBV7-9 to TRBJ2-3, with D uncertain. In germline, CDR1 is SEHNR, CDR2 FQNEAQ (reference sequence). V was shortened by 5 bases and J by 4 bases, with 1 base between the two germline ends. The CDR3 length is 10 residues. CDR3 bases: TGTGCCAGCAGCGCAGATACGCAGTATTTT. Residues: CASSADTQYF.

CDR3 in amino acids: CASSLTYADSLAGQDGELFF. CDR3 coding DNA: TGTGCCAGCAGCTTAACCTACGCTGACAGTTTAGCGGGACAAGACGGGGAGCTGTTTTTT. The chain uses TRBV7-7 and TRBJ2-2; 8 nucleotides match TRBD2. Trimming removed 2 bases from V and 7 bases from J; junction bases left unmatched: 21. Germline CDR1 SSHAT, CDR2 FNYEAQ (reference sequence). The CDR3 totals 20 residues.

The J gene is TRBJ2-7, the V gene TRBV13; 10 nucleotides align to TRBD1. The CDR3 runs to 15 residues. Trimming at V came to 5 bases and at J to 3 bases, leaving 7 bases not matched to a gene. Germline V CDR1 and CDR2: PRHDT, FYEKMQ (reference sequence). The CDR3 sequence is CASSPKTGGFYEQYF. The CDR3, as DNA: TGTGCCAGCAGCCCCAAGACAGGGGGCTTCTACGAGCAGTACTTC.

Worth noting for this clone: Other DNA sequences in the sample encode the same CDR3. The V and J genes are TRBV5-6 and TRBJ1-5; D is perhaps TRBD1 (6 bases). The CDR3 spans 14 residues. The V end was cut by 5 bases, the J end by 7 bases, with 16 bases between. From germline, CDR1 is SGHDT and CDR2 YYEEEE. Here the CDR3 DNA reads TGTGCCAGCAGAGTACAGGGAGATGCGCAGCCCCAGCATTTT. It specifies CASRVQGDAQPQHF.

The chain has TRBV28 and TRBJ2-1; 10 bases agree with TRBD2. The length of the CDR3 is 14 residues. The trim removed 5 bases at V and 9 bases at J, leaving 7 bases unmatched. CDR1 is MDHEN and CDR2 is SYDVKM in the germline V gene. The chain's CDR3 is CASSLAGDRGEQFF. The CDR3 DNA is TGTGCCAGCAGTCTAGCGGGAGACCGCGGTGAGCAGTTCTTC.

The chain recombines TRBV5-8 with TRBJ1-4; TRBD1 agrees at 9 bases. CDR1 and CDR2 (germline): SGHTS, YDEGEE. V trimming: 3 bases; J trimming: 7 bases; junction bases outside the gene matches: 7. This CDR3 comprises 15 residues. CDR3 amino acids: CASSSRTGAGEKLFF. For the CDR3, the DNA is TGTGCCAGCAGCTCTCGGACAGGGGCTGGTGAAAAACTGTTTTTT.

The chain joins TRBV28 to TRBJ1-2, with 7 bases lining up with TRBD1. The trim removed 6 bases at V and 4 bases at J, leaving 8 bases unmatched. The CDR3 is made up of 14 amino acids. Germline values: CDR1 MDHEN, CDR2 SYDVKM. The CDR3 DNA sequence: TGTGCCAGCAGCCTGGCAGGGGGAATCTATGGCTACACCTTC. It specifies CASSLAGGIYGYTF.

This chain uses TRBV7-9 with TRBJ2-5; 7 bases map to TRBD1. Unmatched junction bases numbered 3, after V lost 0 bases and J lost 5 bases. Germline V gene sequence: CDR1 SEHNR, CDR2 FQNEAQ (reference sequence). There are 14 residues in the CDR3. The CDR3 sequence is CASSLAGGWETQYF. DNA for the CDR3: TGTGCCAGCAGCTTAGCAGGGGGCTGGGAGACCCAGTACTTC.

This chain connects TRBV5-8 to TRBJ1-5; D gene ambiguous. From germline, CDR1 is SGHTS and CDR2 YDEGEE. This CDR3 has 16 residues. Trimming took 0 bases from V and 0 from J, leaving 10 bases between them. The CDR3 protein is CASSLVGVVSNQPQHF. The CDR3 DNA sequence: TGTGCCAGCAGCTTGGTGGGCGTAGTTAGCAATCAGCCCCAGCATTTT.

This rearrangement joins TRBV28 to TRBJ2-7, with 7 bases fitting TRBD1. The V gene end was trimmed by 4 bases and the J gene end by 4 bases; junction bases not matched to a gene: 13. The CDR3 covers 16 residues. CDR1 is MDHEN, CDR2 SYDVKM, per germline. The DNA of the CDR3 is TGTGCCAGCAGTTCTCCGATGACAGGGCAGGTTTACGAGCAGTACTTC. Translating gives CASSSPMTGQVYEQYF.

The rearrangement joins TRBV11-2 to TRBJ2-5; 8 nucleotides match TRBD2. The V segment lost 2 bases and the J segment 0 bases; nucleotides outside the gene matches: 5. Germline assignment: CDR1 SGHAT and CDR2 FQNNGV. The CDR3 totals 16 residues. The CDR3 is CASSLLGSGDQETQYF. DNA for the CDR3: TGTGCCAGCAGCTTACTTGGTAGCGGGGACCAAGAGACCCAGTACTTC.

This clone was seen a handful of times. CDR3 residues: CSVELPGMGTEAFF. The DNA for the CDR3 is TGCAGCGTTGAATTGCCAGGGATGGGCACTGAAGCTTTCTTT. The V and J genes are TRBV29-1 and TRBJ1-1; weak D call: TRBD1 (5 bases). Germline V lookup: CDR1 SQVTM, CDR2 ANQGSEA. V lost 2 bases to trimming and J lost 4 bases, with 14 bases between them. This CDR3 has 14 residues.

The rearrangement uses TRBV5-1 and TRBJ2-7, with D maybe TRBD2 (5 bases). V was trimmed by 0 bases and J by 2 bases, leaving 12 bases between them. CDR1 and CDR2 (germline): SGHRS, YFSETQ. The CDR3 is 15 amino acids. This CDR3 reads CASSLAGLAPYEQYF. The DNA of the CDR3 is TGCGCCAGCAGCTTGGCCGGGCTAGCTCCCTACGAGCAGTACTTC.

The chain links TRBV5-1 to TRBJ2-5; the D call may be TRBD1 or TRBD2 (5 bases each). V was shortened by 5 bases and J by 0 bases, with 17 bases between the two germline ends. The CDR3 extends over 16 amino acids. Germline V gives CDR1 SGHRS, CDR2 YFSETQ. CDR3 loop: CASSPEGPEYQETQYF. In nucleotides, the CDR3 is TGCGCCAGCAGTCCCGAGGGACCCGAGTACCAAGAGACCCAGTACTTC.

This chain uses TRBV5-1 with TRBJ2-7; 7 positions match TRBD1. This CDR3 comprises 14 residues. The V segment lost 7 bases and the J segment 3 bases; nucleotides outside the gene matches: 10. Germline loops: CDR1 SGHRS, CDR2 YFSETQ. The CDR3 DNA reads TGCGCCAGCCAATTACAGGGGTCCAACTACGAGCAGTACTTC. It encodes CASQLQGSNYEQYF.

The chain carries TRBV4-1 and TRBJ1-6; TRBD1 aligns across 7 bases. V was clipped by 6 bases and J by 7 bases; unmatched bases: 12. The CDR3 is 16 amino acids. The germline CDR1 and CDR2 sequences are MGHRA and YSYEKL. The CDR3 region is CASRISRGGVNSPLHF. The CDR3 region has the DNA TGCGCCAGCAGAATTTCCAGGGGGGGAGTAAATTCACCCCTCCACTTT.

V and J are TRBV28 and TRBJ2-7, with D possibly matching TRBD1 (5 bases). Germline V gives CDR1 MDHEN, CDR2 SYDVKM. The V gene lost 2 bases and the J gene lost 0 bases, with 14 bases spanning the gap. The CDR3 sequence is 16 residues long. DNA of the CDR3: TGTGCCAGCAGTTTAAATAAGCGTGACAGCTCCTACGAGCAGTACTTC. Translation: CASSLNKRDSSYEQYF.

This chain uses TRBV27 with TRBJ2-1; 7 bases are shared with TRBD2. This CDR3 contains 12 residues. Per germline, CDR1 MNHEY and CDR2 SMNVEV (reference sequence). The ends lost 10 bases at V and 7 bases at J; junction bases unmatched: 7. CDR3 residues: CATRDYSNEQFF. Written as DNA, the CDR3 is TGTGCCACCCGGGACTACAGTAATGAGCAGTTCTTC.